The 8 T cell receptor beta chains in this list originate from one sample, sequenced in a study of Ad26.COV2.S vaccination and SARS-CoV-2 variants. This table comes from immunoSEQ multiplex PCR, and its TCRdb copy is limited to in-frame clones, with some not included. The sample carries about 350,000 clones, about 85% recorded once. Treatment defined: about 20 received Ad26.COV2.S at low or high dose, single or two shots; 5 received placebo; per-sample allocation not given. Day 63 after the first injection of vaccine or placebo was the sampling time. The sample here was peripheral blood, taken in a trial of Ad26.COV2.S vaccine versus placebo. The receptor set was obtained from a person between 18 and 59 years old who received the Ad26.COV2.S COVID-19 vaccine or a placebo.

This clone was recorded only once. The chain is built from TRBV7-9 and TRBJ2-5, with D unresolved. Trimming stripped 6 bases from V and 5 bases from J, with 16 bases between. Germline lookup yields CDR1 SEHNR and CDR2 FQNEAQ (reference sequence). This CDR3 spans 14 amino acids. In DNA, the CDR3 is TGTGCCAGCAGTCCAAGTCGCCCCGGGGAGACCCAGTACTTC. It encodes CASSPSRPGETQYF.

V is TRBV11-2 and J is TRBJ1-2, with D maybe TRBD1 (5 bases). The V gene lost 2 bases and the J gene lost 3 bases, with 16 bases spanning the gap. The CDR3 has 16 residues. CDR1 SGHAT and CDR2 FQNNGV come from the germline V gene. The CDR3 reads CASSLREGASYYGYTF. The CDR3 region has the DNA TGTGCCAGCAGCTTACGTGAAGGGGCTTCTTACTATGGCTACACCTTC.

V and J are TRBV7-9 and TRBJ2-4, with 8 bases matching TRBD2. The CDR3 has 15 amino acids. Trimming took 5 bases from V and 4 from J; bases not matched to a gene: 7. Germline lookup yields CDR1 SEHNR and CDR2 FQNEAQ (reference sequence). The CDR3 DNA follows: TGTGCCAGCAGCCAACCGGGACTAGAAAAAAACATTCAGTACTTC. It is translated as CASSQPGLEKNIQYF.

This clone occurred once. The chain employs TRBV4-3 and TRBJ1-2; 7 bases align to TRBD1. The V gene's germline CDR1 is LGHNA and CDR2 YSLEER. The CDR3 is made up of 15 amino acids. V was clipped by 4 bases and J by 6 bases; unmatched bases: 11. CDR3 coding DNA: TGCGCCAGCAGCCGGACCTCGACAGGGCTTCATGGCTACACCTTC. It codes for CASSRTSTGLHGYTF.

The rearrangement links TRBV5-6 to TRBJ2-6; D is unclear. The CDR3 length is 19 residues. CDR1 is SGHDT and CDR2 is YYEEEE in the germline V gene. The V end was cut by 4 bases, the J end by 0 bases, with 20 bases between. The CDR3 sequence is CASSPNTGRPPSGANVLTF. CDR3 nucleotide sequence: TGTGCCAGCAGCCCAAATACGGGCAGGCCACCCTCTGGGGCCAACGTCCTGACTTTC.

The chain recombines TRBV5-4 with TRBJ2-1, with 7 bases that match TRBD2. Germline V gives CDR1 SGHNT, CDR2 YYREEE (reference sequence). The CDR3 spans 14 residues. Germline trimming cut 0 bases from V and 7 bases from J; bases unmatched to any gene: 4. The CDR3 coding sequence is TGTGCCAGCAGCTTGGGGGGACTACTTAATGAGCAGTTCTTC. Translation: CASSLGGLLNEQFF.

This chain links TRBV28 with TRBJ2-2, with a tentative D call TRBD1 (6 bases). This CDR3 region has 14 residues. Germline CDR1 is MDHEN and CDR2 is SYDVKM. The V and J ends lost 7 bases and 1 base respectively, with 10 bases between them. In DNA, the CDR3 is TGTGCCAGCACCTCGACAGGGAACACCGGGGAGCTGTTTTTT. Encoded protein: CASTSTGNTGELFF. The complete variable domain, with remaining parts taken from reference TRBV28 and TRBJ2-2, reads DVKVTQSSRYLVKRTGEKVFLECVQDMDHENMFWYRQDPGLGLRLIYFSYDVKMKEKGDIPEGYSVSREKKERFSLILESASTNQTSMYLCASTSTGNTGELFFGEGSRLTVL.

This clone was seen once. The J gene is TRBJ1-1, the V gene TRBV5-1; TRBD1 agrees at 7 bases. The CDR3 has 13 residues. V lost 4 bases and J lost 5; bases outside the gene matches: 5. Germline V gives CDR1 SGHRS, CDR2 YFSETQ. The CDR3 nucleotides are TGCGCCAGCAGCGAACAGGGGAAGACTGAAGCTTTCTTT. Encoded protein: CASSEQGKTEAFF. Looking up the rest from reference TRBV5-1 and TRBJ1-1 gives the full variable domain: KAGVTQTPRYLIKTRGQQVTLSCSPISGHRSVSWYQQTPGQGLQFLFEYFSETQRNKGNFPGRFSGRQFSNSRSEMNVSTLELGDSALYLCASSEQGKTEAFFGQGTRLTVV.